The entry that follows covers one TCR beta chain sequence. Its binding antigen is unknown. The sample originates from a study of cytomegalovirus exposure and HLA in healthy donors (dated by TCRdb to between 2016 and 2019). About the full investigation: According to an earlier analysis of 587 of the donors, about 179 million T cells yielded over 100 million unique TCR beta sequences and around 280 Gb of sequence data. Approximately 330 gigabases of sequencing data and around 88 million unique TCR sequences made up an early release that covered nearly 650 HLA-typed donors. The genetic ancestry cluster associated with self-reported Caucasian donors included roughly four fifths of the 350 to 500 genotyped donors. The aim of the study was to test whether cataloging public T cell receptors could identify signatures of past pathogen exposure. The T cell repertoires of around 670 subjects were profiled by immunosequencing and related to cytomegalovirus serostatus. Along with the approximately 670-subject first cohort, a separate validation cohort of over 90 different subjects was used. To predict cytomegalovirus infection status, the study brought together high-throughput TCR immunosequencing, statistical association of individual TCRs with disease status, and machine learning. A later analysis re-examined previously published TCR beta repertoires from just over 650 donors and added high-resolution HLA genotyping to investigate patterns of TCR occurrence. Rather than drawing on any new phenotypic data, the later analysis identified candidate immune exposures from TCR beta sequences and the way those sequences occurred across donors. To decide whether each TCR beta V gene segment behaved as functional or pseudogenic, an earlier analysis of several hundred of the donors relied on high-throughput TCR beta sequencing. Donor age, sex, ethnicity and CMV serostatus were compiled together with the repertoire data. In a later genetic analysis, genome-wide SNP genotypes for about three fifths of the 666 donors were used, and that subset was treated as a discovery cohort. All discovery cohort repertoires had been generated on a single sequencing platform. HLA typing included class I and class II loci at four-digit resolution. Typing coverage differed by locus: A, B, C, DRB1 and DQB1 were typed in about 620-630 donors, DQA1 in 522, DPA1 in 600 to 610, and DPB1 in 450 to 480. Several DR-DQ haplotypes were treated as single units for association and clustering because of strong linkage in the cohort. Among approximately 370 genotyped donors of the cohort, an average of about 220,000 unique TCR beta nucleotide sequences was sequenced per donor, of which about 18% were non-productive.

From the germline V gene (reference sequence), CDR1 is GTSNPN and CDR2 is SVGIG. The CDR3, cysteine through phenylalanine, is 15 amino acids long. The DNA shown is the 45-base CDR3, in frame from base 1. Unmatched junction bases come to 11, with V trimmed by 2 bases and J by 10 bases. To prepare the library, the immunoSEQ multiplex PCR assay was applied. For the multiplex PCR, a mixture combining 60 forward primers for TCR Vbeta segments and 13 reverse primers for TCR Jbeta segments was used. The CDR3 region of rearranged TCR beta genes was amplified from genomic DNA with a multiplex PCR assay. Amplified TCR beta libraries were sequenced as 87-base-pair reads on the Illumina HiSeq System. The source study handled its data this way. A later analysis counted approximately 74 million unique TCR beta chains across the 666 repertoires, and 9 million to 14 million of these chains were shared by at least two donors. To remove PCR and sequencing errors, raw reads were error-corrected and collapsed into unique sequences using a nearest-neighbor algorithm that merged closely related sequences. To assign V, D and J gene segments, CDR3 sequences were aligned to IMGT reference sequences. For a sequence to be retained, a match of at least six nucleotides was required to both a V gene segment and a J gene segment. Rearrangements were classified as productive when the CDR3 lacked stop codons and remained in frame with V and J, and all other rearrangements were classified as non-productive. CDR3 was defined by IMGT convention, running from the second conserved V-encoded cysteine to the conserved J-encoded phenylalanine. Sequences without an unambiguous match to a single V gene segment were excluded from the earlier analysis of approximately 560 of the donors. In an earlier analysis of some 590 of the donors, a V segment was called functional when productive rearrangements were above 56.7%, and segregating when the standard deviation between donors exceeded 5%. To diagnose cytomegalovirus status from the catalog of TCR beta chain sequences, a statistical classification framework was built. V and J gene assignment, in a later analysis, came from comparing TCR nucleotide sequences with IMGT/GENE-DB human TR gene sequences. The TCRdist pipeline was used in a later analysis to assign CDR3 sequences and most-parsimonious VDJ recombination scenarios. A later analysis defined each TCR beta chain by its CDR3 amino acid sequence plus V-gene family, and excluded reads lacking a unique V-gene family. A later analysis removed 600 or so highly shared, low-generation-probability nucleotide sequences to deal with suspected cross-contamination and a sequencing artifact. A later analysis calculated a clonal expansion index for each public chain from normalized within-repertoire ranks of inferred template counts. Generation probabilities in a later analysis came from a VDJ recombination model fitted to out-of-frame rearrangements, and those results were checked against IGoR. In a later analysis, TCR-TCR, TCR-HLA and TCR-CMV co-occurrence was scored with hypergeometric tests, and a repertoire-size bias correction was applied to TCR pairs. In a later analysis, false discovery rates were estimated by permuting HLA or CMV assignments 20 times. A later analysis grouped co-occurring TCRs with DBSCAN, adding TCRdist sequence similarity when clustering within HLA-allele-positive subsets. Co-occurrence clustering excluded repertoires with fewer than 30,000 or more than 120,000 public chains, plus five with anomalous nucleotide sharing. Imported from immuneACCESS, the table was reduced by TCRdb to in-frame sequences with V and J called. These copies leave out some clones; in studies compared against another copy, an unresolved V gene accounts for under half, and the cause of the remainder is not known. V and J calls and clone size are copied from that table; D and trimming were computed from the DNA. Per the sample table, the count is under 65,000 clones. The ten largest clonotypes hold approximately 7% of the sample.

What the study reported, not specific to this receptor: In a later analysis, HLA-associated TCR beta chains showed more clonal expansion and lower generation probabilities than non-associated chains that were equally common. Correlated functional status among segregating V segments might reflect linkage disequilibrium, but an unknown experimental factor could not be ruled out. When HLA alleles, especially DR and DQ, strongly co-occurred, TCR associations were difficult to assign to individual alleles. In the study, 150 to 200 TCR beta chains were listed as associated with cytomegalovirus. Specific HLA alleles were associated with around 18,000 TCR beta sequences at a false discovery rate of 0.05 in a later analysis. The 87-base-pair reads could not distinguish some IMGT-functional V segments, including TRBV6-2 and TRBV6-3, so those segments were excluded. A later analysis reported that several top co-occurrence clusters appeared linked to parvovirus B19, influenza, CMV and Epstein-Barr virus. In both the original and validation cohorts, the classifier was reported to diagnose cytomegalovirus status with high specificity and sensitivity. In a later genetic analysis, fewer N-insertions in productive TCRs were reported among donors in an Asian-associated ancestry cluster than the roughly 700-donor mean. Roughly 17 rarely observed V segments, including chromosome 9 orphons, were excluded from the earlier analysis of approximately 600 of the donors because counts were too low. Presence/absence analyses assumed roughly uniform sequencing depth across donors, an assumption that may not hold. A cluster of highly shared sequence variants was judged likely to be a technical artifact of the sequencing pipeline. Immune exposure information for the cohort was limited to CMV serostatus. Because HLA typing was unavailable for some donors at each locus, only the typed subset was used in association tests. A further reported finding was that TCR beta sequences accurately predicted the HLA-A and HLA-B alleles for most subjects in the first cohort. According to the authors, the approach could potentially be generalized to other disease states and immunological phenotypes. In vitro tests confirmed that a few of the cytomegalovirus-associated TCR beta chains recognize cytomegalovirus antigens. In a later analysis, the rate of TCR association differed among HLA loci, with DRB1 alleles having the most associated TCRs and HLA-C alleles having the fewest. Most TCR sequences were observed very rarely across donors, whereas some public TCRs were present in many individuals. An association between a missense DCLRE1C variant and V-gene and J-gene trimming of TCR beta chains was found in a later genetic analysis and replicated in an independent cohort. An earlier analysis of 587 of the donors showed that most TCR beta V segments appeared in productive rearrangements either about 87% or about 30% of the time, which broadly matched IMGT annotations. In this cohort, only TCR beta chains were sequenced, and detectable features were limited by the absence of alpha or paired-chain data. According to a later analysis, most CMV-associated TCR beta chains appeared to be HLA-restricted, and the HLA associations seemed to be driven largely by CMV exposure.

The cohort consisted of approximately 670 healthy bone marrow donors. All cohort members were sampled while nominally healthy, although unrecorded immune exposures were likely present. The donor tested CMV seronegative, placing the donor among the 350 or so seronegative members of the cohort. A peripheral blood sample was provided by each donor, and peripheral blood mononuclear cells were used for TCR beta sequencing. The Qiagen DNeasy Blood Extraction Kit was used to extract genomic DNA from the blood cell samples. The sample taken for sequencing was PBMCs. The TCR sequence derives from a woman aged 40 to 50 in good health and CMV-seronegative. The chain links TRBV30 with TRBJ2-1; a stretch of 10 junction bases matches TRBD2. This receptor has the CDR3 CAWSSASGGRGEQFF. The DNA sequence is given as TGTGCCTGGAGTTCTGCTAGCGGGGGCAGGGGGGAGCAGTTCTTC.